Described below is a single T cell receptor beta chain sequence and its context. This clone came up once. The antigen this receptor binds is unknown. Base qualities are missing; no much larger clone stands one base away. Library generation was performed with the immunoSEQ multiplex PCR assay. T cell repertoires were profiled with deep sequencing of rearranged TCR beta loci together with multiparametric flow cytometry. TCRdb's version of the immuneACCESS table is confined to in-frame rearrangements and falls short of the full clone set. An unresolved V gene accounts for under half of the shortfall where checked; the remainder is of unknown origin. The sample table contains about 25,000 clones; only one count was recorded for about 87% of them. The top ten clonotypes cover approximately 18% of the sample. The data were taken from a study of lymphopenia after photon versus proton radiotherapy (dated by TCRdb to 2018 to 2020). Regarding the research as a whole: In patients with gastrointestinal tumors who developed high-grade lymphopenia, the study compared the immunological effects of photon radiation therapy with those of proton radiation therapy. The cohort included under 25 patients with gastrointestinal tumors who developed lymphopenia after receiving either photon or proton therapy. The goal of the study was to describe how the two radiation modalities differ in their effects on the immune system.

Study-level results and caveats: Once the lymphocyte count had reached its nadir, the repertoires of photon-treated patients showed oligoclonal expansion, particularly of CD8+ Temra cells, and this expansion drove the decline in diversity. Relative stability during treatment was observed in proton-treated patients, whereas loss of naive T cells and TCR diversity and gain of effector/memory populations were observed in photon-treated patients. Across the cohort, among patients who died, a greater drop in TCR diversity after the nadir was inversely correlated with overall survival time. The survival association was assessed only in patients who died, and the authors presented better survival with proton therapy as a possibility rather than a demonstrated result.

V is trimmed back by 5 bases and J by 0 bases, and the junction contains 9 bases that no gene match accounts for. Reading the germline V gene (reference sequence) gives CDR1 SEHNR and CDR2 FQNEAQ. Including cysteine and phenylalanine, the CDR3 has 17 amino acids. The CDR3 DNA has 51 bases and is translated from base 1. This specimen consisted of peripheral blood, obtained from a patient treated with photon-based radiotherapy. The clonotype comes from a man in his fifties or sixties with gastric cancer. The rearranged segments are TRBV7-9 and TRBJ1-3; TRBD1 agrees with 8 junctional bases. The sequenced DNA is TGTGCCAGCAGCATAGTTACGGGACAGGACTCTGGAAACACCATATATTTT. It is translated as CASSIVTGQDSGNTIYF.